One and the same sample provided the 5 T cell receptor beta chains below, sequenced in a study of blood T cells in healthy people across ages. The authors ran a second PCR of 7 to 11 cycles using a sample-barcoded 5' primer and a J-beta primer mix. TCRdb reanalysed the 5' RACE reads using MiXCR and keeps one entry per CDR3 protein. The sample carries 800,000 to 950,000 distinct CDR3 sequences, under 35% recorded once. Separately, the same data were catalogued under a study of T cells of mothers and their children.

Sequencing was carried out using blood. These receptors originate from a woman aged 40-49 years in good health.

This clonotype was picked up many times. This chain uses TRBV18 with TRBJ2-7, with TRBD1 matching 11 bases. Germline trimming cut 2 bases from V and 1 base from J; bases unmatched to any gene: 1. This CDR3 spans 15 amino acids. The germline V gene has CDR1 KGHSH and CDR2 LQKENI. The DNA of the CDR3 is TGTGCCAGCTCACCAGGACAGGGGGCGTCCTACGAGCAGTACTTC. It translates to CASSPGQGASYEQYF.

This CDR3 reads CASSLGPQVAGGTDTQYF. CDR3 nucleotides: TGTGCCAGCAGTTTAGGGCCCCAGGTAGCGGGGGGCACAGATACGCAGTATTTT. The rearrangement uses TRBV12-3 or TRBV12-4 and TRBJ2-3; the match to TRBD2 covers 9 bases. This CDR3 is 18 amino acids long. The V gene end was trimmed by 1 base and the J gene end by 1 base; junction bases not matched to a gene: 9.

This clonotype occurred a few times. CDR3 DNA sequence: TGTGCCATCAGTGACGGACTAGCGGGGGATAACCAAGAGACCCAGTACTTC. It yields the protein CAISDGLAGDNQETQYF. The chain is built from TRBV10-3 and TRBJ2-5; 13 positions match TRBD2. This CDR3 contains 17 residues. The germline V gene encodes CDR1 ENHRY and CDR2 SYGVKD. The J segment lost 0 bases and the V segment lost 3 bases, leaving 4 bases of the junction unmatched.

The CDR3 is CASSLHLTDGDEQYF. Written as DNA, the CDR3 is TGTGCCAGCAGCTTACATCTCACGGACGGCGACGAGCAGTACTTC. The chain links TRBV7-9 to TRBJ2-5, with D unclear. The J call may be mistaken, given a closer DNA end match to TRBJ2-7. There are 15 residues in the CDR3. Germline CDR1 reads SEHNR; CDR2 reads FQNEAQ (reference sequence).

At least ten counts were recorded for this clonotype. This chain uses TRBV4-3 with TRBJ2-7; 8 nucleotides match TRBD2. The germline V gene has CDR1 LGHNA and CDR2 YSLEER. V was clipped by 0 bases and J by 4 bases; unmatched bases: 5. The length of the CDR3 is 15 residues. The CDR3 DNA reads TGCGCCAGCAGCCAAGATCAAGCTAGCGGGTACGAGCAGTACTTC. Encoded protein: CASSQDQASGYEQYF.